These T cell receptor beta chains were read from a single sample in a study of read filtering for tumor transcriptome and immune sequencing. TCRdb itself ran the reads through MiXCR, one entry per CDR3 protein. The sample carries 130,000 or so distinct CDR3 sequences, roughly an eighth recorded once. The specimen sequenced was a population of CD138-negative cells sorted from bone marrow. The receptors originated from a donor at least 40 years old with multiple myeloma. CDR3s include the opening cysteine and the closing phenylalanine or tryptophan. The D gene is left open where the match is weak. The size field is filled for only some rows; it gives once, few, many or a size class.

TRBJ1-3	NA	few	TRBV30	CAWSSGLGGTIYF	TGTGCCTGGAGCTCGGGGCTGGGGGGCACCATATATTTT
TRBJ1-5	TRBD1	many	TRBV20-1	CSARDRGNQPQHF	TGCAGTGCTCGGGACAGGGGGAATCAGCCCCAGCATTTT
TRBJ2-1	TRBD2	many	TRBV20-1	CSARHGLAGGLWEFF	TGCAGTGCTAGACATGGACTAGCGGGAGGGCTTTGGGAGTTCTTC
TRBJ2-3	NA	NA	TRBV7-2	CASSLRGIGTDTQYF	TGTGCCAGCAGCTTGCGGGGTATAGGCACAGATACGCAGTATTTT
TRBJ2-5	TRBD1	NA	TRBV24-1	CATSDSPGQGSQAETQYF	TGTGCCACCAGTGATTCGCCGGGACAGGGGAGCCAAGCAGAGACCCAGTACTTC
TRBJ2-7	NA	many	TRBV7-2	CASSFGQGLYEQYF	TGTGCCAGCAGCTTCGGTCAGGGTCTGTACGAGCAGTACTTC
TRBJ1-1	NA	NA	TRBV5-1	CASSLGRGNTEAFF	TGCGCCAGCAGCCTGGGGAGGGGAAACACTGAAGCTTTCTTT
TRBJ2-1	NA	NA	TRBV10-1	CASSESPGKSSYNEQFF	TGCGCCAGCAGTGAGTCCCCGGGCAAGAGCTCCTACAATGAGCAGTTCTTC
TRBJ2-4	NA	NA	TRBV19	CASSIMARGFEVAKNIQYF	TGTGCCAGTAGTATAATGGCTAGGGGGTTCGAAGTAGCCAAAAACATTCAGTACTTC
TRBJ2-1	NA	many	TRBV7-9	CASSFLSKSYNEQFF	TGTGCCAGCAGCTTTTTGTCTAAATCCTACAATGAGCAGTTCTTC
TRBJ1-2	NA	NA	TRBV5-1	CASKKTANYGYTF	TGCGCCAGCAAAAAGACAGCTAACTATGGCTACACCTTC
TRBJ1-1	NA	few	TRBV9	CASSTPPTGGKAFF	TGTGCCAGCAGCACGCCACCTACGGGGGGCAAAGCTTTCTTT
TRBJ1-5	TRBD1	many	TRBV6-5	CASSQNRGEQPQHF	TGTGCCAGCAGTCAAAACAGGGGGGAACAGCCCCAGCATTTT
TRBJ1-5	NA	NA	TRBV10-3	CAISESGQSNQPQHF	TGTGCCATCAGTGAGAGCGGGCAGAGCAATCAGCCCCAGCATTTT
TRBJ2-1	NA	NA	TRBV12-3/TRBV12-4	CATSPENYNDQFF	TGTGCCACCAGTCCTGAGAACTACAATGATCAGTTCTTC
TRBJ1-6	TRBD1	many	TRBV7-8	CASSGLDRSYNSPLHF	TGTGCCAGCAGCGGCCTGGACAGGTCCTATAATTCACCCCTCCACTTT
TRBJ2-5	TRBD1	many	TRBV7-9	CASTWTGTDGETQYF	TGTGCCAGCACCTGGACAGGGACCGATGGAGAGACCCAGTACTTC
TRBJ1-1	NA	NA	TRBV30	CAWSVRQPRTEAFF	TGTGCCTGGAGTGTACGCCAACCCCGCACTGAAGCTTTCTTT
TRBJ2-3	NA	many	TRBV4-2	CASSRTQQGPDTQYF	TGTGCCAGCAGCCGGACCCAACAGGGCCCAGATACGCAGTATTTT
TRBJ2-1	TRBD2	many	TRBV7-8	CASSLAFVSGRGNNEQFF	TGTGCCAGCAGCTTAGCGTTTGTTAGCGGGAGAGGGAACAATGAGCAGTTCTTC
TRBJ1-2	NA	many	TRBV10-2	CASMMGRADGYTF	TGCGCCAGCATGATGGGCCGGGCTGATGGCTACACCTTC
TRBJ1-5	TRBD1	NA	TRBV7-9	CASSPGGLGNQPQHF	TGTGCCAGCAGCCCAGGGGGCTTGGGCAATCAGCCCCAGCATTTT
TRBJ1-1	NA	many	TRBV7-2	CASSQTVNTEAFF	TGTGCCAGCAGCCAGACAGTGAACACTGAAGCTTTCTTT
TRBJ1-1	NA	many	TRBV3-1	CASSRGQPTDTEAFF	TGTGCCAGCAGCCGTGGACAGCCCACGGACACTGAAGCTTTCTTT
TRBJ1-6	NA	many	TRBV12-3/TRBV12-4	CASSLGSASSPLHF	TGTGCCAGCAGTCTAGGCTCCGCGAGTTCACCCCTCCACTTT
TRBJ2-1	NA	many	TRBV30	CAWSGYSYNEQFF	TGTGCCTGGAGTGGGTACTCCTACAATGAGCAGTTCTTC
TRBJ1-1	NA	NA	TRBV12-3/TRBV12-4	CASSLGGKNTKAFF	TGTGCCAGCAGTTTAGGGGGGAAGAACACTAAAGCTTTCTTT
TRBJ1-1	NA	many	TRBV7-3	CASSLGRLSTEAFF	TGTGCCAGCAGCTTGGGCAGATTGAGCACTGAAGCTTTCTTT
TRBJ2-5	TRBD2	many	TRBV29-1	CSLGGKETQYF	TGCAGCCTGGGGGGGAAAGAGACCCAGTACTTC
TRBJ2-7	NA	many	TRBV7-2	CASSLEGTPYEQYF	TGTGCCAGCAGCTTAGAGGGAACCCCCTACGAGCAGTACTTC
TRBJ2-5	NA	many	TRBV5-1	CASSLVRSHQETQYF	TGCGCCAGCAGCTTGGTGAGATCCCACCAAGAGACCCAGTACTTC
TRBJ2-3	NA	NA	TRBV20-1	CSALQGKTDTQYF	TGCAGTGCTCTGCAGGGTAAAACAGATACGCAGTATTTT
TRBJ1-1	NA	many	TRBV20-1	CSASRGVRSEAFF	TGCAGTGCTAGTAGGGGGGTACGCTCTGAAGCTTTCTTT
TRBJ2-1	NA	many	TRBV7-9	CASSFSRRDEQFF	TGTGCCAGCAGCTTCAGCCGTAGGGATGAGCAGTTCTTC
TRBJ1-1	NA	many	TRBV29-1	CSAARGSSVDTEAFF	TGCAGCGCCGCTCGGGGGAGCTCGGTGGACACTGAAGCTTTCTTT
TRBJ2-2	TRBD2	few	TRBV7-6	CASSQLAGFTGELFF	TGTGCCAGCAGCCAGCTAGCGGGATTCACCGGGGAGCTGTTTTTT
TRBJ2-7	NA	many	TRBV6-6	CASSLFSSYEQYF	TGTGCCAGCAGTTTATTCAGCTCCTACGAGCAGTACTTC
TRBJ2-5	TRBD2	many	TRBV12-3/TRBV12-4	CASSSSGLQETQYF	TGTGCCAGCAGTTCTAGCGGGCTCCAAGAGACCCAGTACTTC
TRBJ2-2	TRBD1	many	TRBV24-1	CATRAGTVHTGELFF	TGTGCCACCAGGGCAGGGACAGTACACACCGGGGAGCTGTTTTTT
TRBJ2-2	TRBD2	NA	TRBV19	CASKIAGGTGELFF	TGTGCCAGTAAAATCGCGGGGGGCACCGGGGAGCTGTTTTTT
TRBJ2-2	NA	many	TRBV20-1	CSAREAIGTGELFF	TGCAGTGCTAGAGAAGCAATTGGCACCGGGGAGCTGTTTTTT
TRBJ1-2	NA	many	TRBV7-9	CASSLSTEYYGYTF	TGTGCCAGCAGCTTGTCGACGGAGTACTATGGCTACACCTTC
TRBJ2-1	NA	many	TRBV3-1	CASSPLTGYNEQFF	TGTGCCAGCAGCCCTCTGACAGGTTACAATGAGCAGTTCTTC
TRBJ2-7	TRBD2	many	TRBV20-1	CSAETSGSYEQYF	TGCAGTGCCGAGACTAGCGGTTCCTACGAGCAGTACTTC
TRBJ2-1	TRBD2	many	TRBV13	CASSPRLAEQFF	TGTGCCAGCAGCCCCCGACTAGCAGAGCAGTTCTTC
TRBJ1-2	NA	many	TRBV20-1	CSARVGGIDGYTF	TGCAGTGCTAGAGTGGGAGGGATCGATGGCTACACCTTC
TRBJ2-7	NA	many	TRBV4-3	CASSQERVSEQYF	TGCGCCAGCAGCCAAGAGAGGGTTTCCGAGCAGTACTTC
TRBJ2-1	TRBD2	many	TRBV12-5	CASGLDRLAGNEQFF	TGTGCTAGTGGTTTAGACAGACTAGCGGGTAATGAGCAGTTCTTC
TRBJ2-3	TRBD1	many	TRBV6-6	CASTLGRGRVDTQYF	TGTGCCAGCACCCTTGGCAGGGGGCGTGTAGATACGCAGTATTTT
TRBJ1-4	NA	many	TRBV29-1	CSVGGLGEKLFF	TGCAGCGTTGGGGGGCTCGGGGAAAAACTGTTTTTT
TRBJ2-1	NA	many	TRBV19	CASSLALGSYNEQFF	TGTGCCAGTTCCTTAGCCCTTGGGAGTTACAATGAGCAGTTCTTC
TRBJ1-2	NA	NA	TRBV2	CASSEAGNHLYGYTF	TGTGCCAGCAGTGAAGCGGGCAACCACCTCTATGGCTACACCTTC
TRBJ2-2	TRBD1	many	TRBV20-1	CSARLPGTGNTGELFF	TGCAGTGCTAGACTCCCCGGGACAGGAAACACCGGGGAGCTGTTTTTT
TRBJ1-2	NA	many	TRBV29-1	CSVAVELGHGYTF	TGCAGCGTTGCCGTCGAATTGGGCCATGGCTACACCTTC
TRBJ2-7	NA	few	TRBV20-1	CSARQGLTTYEQYF	TGCAGTGCTAGGCAAGGGCTCACCACCTACGAGCAGTACTTC